This T cell receptor (beta chain) was captured by sequencing in a study of T cell responses to AZD1222 COVID-19 vaccine. Here immunoSEQ multiplex PCR was the method, and the copy in TCRdb shows in-frame clones only, minus some. The sample has approximately 140,000 clones, 91% seen once. The CDR3 contains 14 residues. Trimming stripped 2 bases from V and 6 bases from J, with 13 bases between. Germline V gives CDR1 SEHNR, CDR2 FQNEAQ (reference sequence). The chain joins TRBV7-9 to TRBJ1-2; D gene ambiguous. The TCR was taken from an adult in good health. This specimen consisted of peripheral blood, obtained on day 0 of AZD1222 vaccination. CDR3 sequence (DNA): TGTGCCAGCAGCTTATCGGGTTCGGTAGATGGCTACACCTTC. This codes for CASSLSGSVDGYTF.